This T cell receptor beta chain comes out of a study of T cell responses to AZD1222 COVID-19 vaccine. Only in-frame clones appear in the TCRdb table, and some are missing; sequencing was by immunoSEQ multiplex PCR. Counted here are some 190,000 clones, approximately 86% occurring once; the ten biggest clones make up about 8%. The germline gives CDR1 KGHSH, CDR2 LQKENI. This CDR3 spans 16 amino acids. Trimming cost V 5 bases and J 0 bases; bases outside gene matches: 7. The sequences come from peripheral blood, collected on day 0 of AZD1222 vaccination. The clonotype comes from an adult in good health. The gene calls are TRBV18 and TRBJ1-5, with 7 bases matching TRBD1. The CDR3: CASSIGQEYSNQPQHF. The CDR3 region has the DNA TGTGCCAGCTCAATTGGACAGGAGTATAGCAATCAGCCCCAGCATTTT.